This T cell receptor beta chain was sequenced for a study of blood T cell repertoires in COVID-19. CDR3 length equals 14 residues. Germline assignment: CDR1 LGHNA and CDR2 YSLEER. Trimming stripped 0 bases from V and 4 bases from J, with 9 bases between. This clone was seen a single time. Produced via immunoSEQ multiplex PCR; TCRdb's table is partial and in-frame only. The table shows some 200,000 clones, with roughly four fifths occurring only once. The J gene is TRBJ1-1, the V gene TRBV4-3; D is undetermined. Sample: PBMCs or T cells enriched from blood (not recorded which). The TCR sequence derives from a man aged 40-50 years who had recovered from COVID-19. CDR3 in DNA: TGCGCCAGCAGCCAAGATAGCACATCCACTGAAGCTTTCTTT. Protein: CASSQDSTSTEAFF.